One and the same sample provided the 19 T cell receptor beta chains below, sequenced in a study of T cell repertoires in cytomegalovirus infection. These receptors have no known antigen. MiXCR, run by TCRdb on the reads, gives a single entry per CDR3 protein. This table holds approximately 300,000 distinct CDR3 sequences, roughly 25% found once. Source: cultured PBMCs, taken from culture after CMV antigen stimulation. These receptors were obtained from a human donor in good health (CMV status not recorded). Some clones in this sample may be carry-over from other donors' samples.

The V call is TRBV28, the J call TRBJ1-1, with 8 bases lining up with TRBD1. The CDR3 is 15 residues long. Per the germline V gene, CDR1 is MDHEN and CDR2 is SYDVKM. J lost 4 bases, V lost 5 bases, and 9 bases had no gene match. The chain's CDR3 is CASSDDQGAATEAFF. The CDR3 region has the DNA TGTGCCAGCAGTGATGATCAGGGGGCTGCCACTGAAGCTTTCTTT. The whole variable domain, filled in from reference TRBV28 and TRBJ1-1, reads DVKVTQSSRYLVKRTGEKVFLECVQDMDHENMFWYRQDPGLGLRLIYFSYDVKMKEKGDIPEGYSVSREKKERFSLILESASTNQTSMYLCASSDDQGAATEAFFGQGTRLTVV.

This clonotype occurred a few times. The chain links TRBV12-3 or TRBV12-4 to TRBJ1-2; no reliable D call. V dropped 8 bases and J dropped 5 bases, with 12 bases sitting between them. This CDR3 contains 12 residues. This CDR3 is CASVSGGYGYTF. The CDR3 nucleotides read TGTGCCAGCGTTAGTGGTGGTTATGGCTACACCTTC.

This clonotype was observed at least ten times. J is TRBJ2-7 and V is TRBV7-2; 7 bases agree with TRBD1. Germline lookup yields CDR1 SGHTA and CDR2 FQGNSA. V lost 5 bases to trimming and J lost 0 bases; unmatched junction nucleotides: 1. This CDR3 comprises 13 residues. CDR3 nucleotide sequence: TGTGCCAGCAGCCGGGACAGCTCCTACGAGCAGTACTTC. The encoded protein is CASSRDSSYEQYF.

This clonotype was detected only a few times. The chain couples TRBV7-8 to TRBJ2-5, with D perhaps TRBD2 (5 bases). Trimming left V 8 bases short and J 3 bases short, with 25 bases between. Germline V lookup: CDR1 SGHVS, CDR2 FQNEAQ. The CDR3 has 17 amino acids. The CDR3 spells CASATGPRVRFKETQYF. The CDR3 coding sequence is TGTGCCAGCGCTACCGGGCCGAGGGTCCGATTCAAAGAGACCCAGTACTTC.

J is TRBJ2-3 and V is TRBV5-1, with TRBD2 matching over 7 bases. J was trimmed by 2 bases and V by 0 bases; bases with no gene match: 3. CDR1 and CDR2 from the germline V gene are SGHRS and YFSETQ. This CDR3 has 15 amino acids. In DNA form, the CDR3 reads TGCGCCAGCAGCTTGGGAGCGGGGATCACAGATACGCAGTATTTT. Its translation: CASSLGAGITDTQYF. Variable domain in full (rest from reference TRBV5-1 and TRBJ2-3): KAGVTQTPRYLIKTRGQQVTLSCSPISGHRSVSWYQQTPGQGLQFLFEYFSETQRNKGNFPGRFSGRQFSNSRSEMNVSTLELGDSALYLCASSLGAGITDTQYFGPGTRLTVL.

This clonotype was counted between two and nine times. The J gene is TRBJ2-1, the V gene TRBV14, with 14 bases aligning to TRBD2. This CDR3 has 19 amino acids. Germline CDR1 SGHDN, CDR2 FVKESK. V lost 0 bases to trimming and J lost 9 bases; unmatched junction nucleotides: 13. Here the CDR3 reads CASSQDTILTSGRAGEQFF. In DNA form, the CDR3 reads TGTGCCAGCAGCCAAGATACCATCCTGACTAGCGGGAGGGCCGGTGAGCAGTTCTTC.

The CDR3, as DNA: TGTGCCAGCTCGGCAGGGTATAGCAATCAGCCCCAGCATTTT. Amino acids: CASSAGYSNQPQHF. This chain uses TRBV18 with TRBJ1-5; D is possibly TRBD1 (5 bases). V dropped 6 bases and J dropped 0 bases, with 9 bases sitting between them. Looked up from germline, CDR1 is KGHSH and CDR2 is LQKENI. CDR3 length equals 14 residues.

This clonotype was detected a few times. The V and J genes are TRBV12-3 or TRBV12-4 and TRBJ1-4, with D perhaps TRBD1 (6 bases). Trimming removed 5 bases from V and 5 bases from J, with 15 bases in between. The CDR3 runs 15 residues. Written as DNA, the CDR3 is TGTGCCAGCAGTCCAGGACAGAGCCCGAATGAAAAACTGTTTTTT. This gives the protein CASSPGQSPNEKLFF.

The chain joins TRBV2 to TRBJ2-5; 7 nucleotides line up with TRBD2. There are 13 residues in the CDR3. Germline V lookup: CDR1 SNHLY, CDR2 FYNNEI. J was trimmed by 2 bases and V by 8 bases; bases with no gene match: 5. In DNA form, the CDR3 reads TGTGCCAGCGTTAGCGGGTATCAAGAGACCCAGTACTTC. It codes for CASVSGYQETQYF.

V gene TRBV29-1 combines with J gene TRBJ2-5; 8 positions match TRBD2. Per the germline V gene, CDR1 is SQVTM and CDR2 is ANQGSEA. The CDR3 spans 13 residues. V gave up 7 bases and J gave up 4 bases; unmatched junction bases: 8. This chain's CDR3 is CSAAYLAGETQYF. The CDR3 bases are TGCAGCGCCGCCTATCTAGCGGGAGAGACCCAGTACTTC.

The rearrangement links TRBV27 to TRBJ2-3; TRBD1 matches at 10 bases. CDR1 is MNHEY and CDR2 is SMNVEV in the germline V gene (reference sequence). Trimming at V came to 4 bases and at J to 1 base, leaving 8 bases not matched to a gene. The CDR3 has 17 residues. CDR3 amino acids: CASSYRDRGPGTDTQYF. The CDR3, as DNA: TGTGCCAGCAGTTACCGGGACAGGGGTCCGGGCACAGATACGCAGTATTTT.

Ten or more counts support this clonotype. The rearrangement uses TRBV11-2 and TRBJ2-5; a possible D gene is TRBD1 (5 bases). The CDR3 loop spans 15 amino acids. V was trimmed by 3 bases and J by 1 base, leaving 12 bases between them. Germline CDR1 and CDR2: SGHAT and FQNNGV. CDR3 sequence: CASSFHGQGQETQYF. CDR3 DNA: TGTGCCAGCAGCTTCCACGGGCAGGGCCAAGAGACCCAGTACTTC.

For this clonotype: A clone one base away is much larger, so this may be a read error. This chain connects TRBV7-2 to TRBJ1-6, with a possible D match to TRBD1 (5 bases). The CDR3 has 13 residues. CDR1 SGHTA and CDR2 FQGNSA come from the germline V gene. The CDR3 region has the DNA TGTGCCAACAGCTTAGTGGGGGACTCACCCCTCCACTTT. This codes for CANSLVGDSPLHF.

This clonotype has ten or more counts. This chain joins TRBV7-6 and TRBJ2-7; no definite D call. Germline CDR1 SGHVS, CDR2 FNYEAQ. The V and J ends lost 2 bases and 0 bases respectively, with 11 bases between them. The CDR3 contains 15 residues. The CDR3, as DNA: TGTGCCAGCAGCTTATCCGACGAAAGCTCCTACGAGCAGTACTTC. Amino acid sequence: CASSLSDESSYEQYF.

The chain recombines TRBV6-2 or TRBV6-3 with TRBJ2-4; the D gene is possibly TRBD2 (6 bases). Trimming pared 5 bases from V and 1 base from J, leaving 21 bases between. Germline CDR1 reads MNHEY; CDR2 reads SVGEGT. CDR3 length: 18 amino acids. The CDR3 DNA sequence: TGTGCCAGCAGTGGCGGGATCGGTAGGGAGCTCGCCAAAAACATTCAGTACTTC. Amino acids: CASSGGIGRELAKNIQYF.

This clonotype came up a few times. The gene calls are TRBV6-1 and TRBJ2-3, with D perhaps being TRBD1 or TRBD2 (5 bases each). CDR1 and CDR2 from the germline V gene are MNHNS and SASEGT. Trimming left V 6 bases short and J 5 bases short, with 12 bases between. The CDR3 covers 13 residues. The CDR3 DNA reads TGTGCCAGCAGAGCCGGTGGGGGAGATACGCAGTATTTT. This encodes CASRAGGGDTQYF.

The rearrangement joins TRBV20-1 to TRBJ1-4, with TRBD1 as a possible D gene (6 bases). Germline V lookup: CDR1 DFQATT, CDR2 SNEGSKA (reference sequence). V lost 3 bases, J lost 0 bases, and 20 bases lay in between. The CDR3 length is 18 residues. The CDR3 loop reads CSARGRGSRGATNEKLFF. The DNA of the CDR3 is TGCAGTGCTAGGGGCAGGGGAAGTCGTGGAGCAACTAATGAAAAACTGTTTTTT.

A few counts support this clonotype. This chain connects TRBV6-2 or TRBV6-3 to TRBJ2-7; TRBD2 matches at 13 bases. The CDR3 totals 16 residues. Looked up from germline, CDR1 is MNHEY and CDR2 is SVGEGT. V shed 3 bases and J 3 bases; nucleotides not matched to a gene: 5. The CDR3 sequence is CASSYSGTSGDYEQYF. The CDR3, as DNA: TGTGCCAGCAGTTATTCCGGGACTAGCGGGGACTACGAGCAGTACTTC.

This clonotype was picked up a small number of times. The chain combines TRBV5-4 with TRBJ2-2, with TRBD2 identical over 11 bases. The CDR3 runs 16 residues. Per the germline V gene, CDR1 is SGHNT and CDR2 is YYREEE (reference sequence). V lost 4 bases to trimming and J lost 4 bases; unmatched junction nucleotides: 6. The CDR3 loop is CASSEGTSGATGELFF. The CDR3 DNA follows: TGTGCCAGCAGCGAAGGGACTAGCGGTGCCACCGGGGAGCTGTTTTTT.